This is a list of T cell receptor beta chains from one sample in a study of blood T cell repertoires in COVID-19. Sequencing was performed with immunoSEQ multiplex PCR; in TCRdb, only in-frame clones are kept and a portion is missing. Seen here are over 400,000 clones, roughly nine tenths observed once, and the top ten hold just over 8%. Sequenced sample: PBMCs or T cells enriched from blood (not recorded which). The source is an older woman who had recovered from COVID-19. The CDR3 runs from the conserved cysteine through the conserved F or W. A D gene is named only where the DNA matches it firmly. Some rows have no size entry. The others give once, few or many, or a class for an expanded clone.

clone_size: many
v_call: TRBV24-1
j_call: TRBJ2-5
d_call: TRBD2
cdr3_aa: CATSDSGTSGSPETQYF
cdr3_nt: TGTGCCACCAGTGATTCCGGGACTAGCGGGAGCCCGGAGACCCAGTACTTC

clone_size: NA
v_call: TRBV24-1
j_call: TRBJ2-5
d_call: TRBD1
cdr3_aa: CATGTAYQETQYF
cdr3_nt: TGTGCCACGGGGACAGCGTACCAAGAGACCCAGTACTTC

clone_size: NA
v_call: TRBV4-1
j_call: TRBJ1-4
d_call: NA
cdr3_aa: CASSLSQGSHPNEKLFF
cdr3_nt: TGCGCCAGCAGCCTTTCACAGGGATCTCACCCTAATGAAAAACTGTTTTTT

clone_size: NA
v_call: TRBV19
j_call: TRBJ2-7
d_call: TRBD1
cdr3_aa: CASSTRQGYEQYF
cdr3_nt: TGTGCCAGTAGTACTCGACAGGGCTACGAGCAGTACTTC

clone_size: NA
v_call: TRBV6-5
j_call: TRBJ2-7
d_call: TRBD1
cdr3_aa: CASRGQGSYEQYF
cdr3_nt: TGTGCCAGCAGGGGACAGGGGTCCTACGAGCAGTACTTC

clone_size: NA
v_call: TRBV4-1
j_call: TRBJ2-5
d_call: TRBD1
cdr3_aa: CASATGGWGETQYF
cdr3_nt: TGCGCCAGCGCCACAGGGGGCTGGGGAGAGACCCAGTACTTC

clone_size: NA
v_call: TRBV29-1
j_call: TRBJ1-1
d_call: NA
cdr3_aa: CSVAREGTEAFF
cdr3_nt: TGCAGCGTTGCAAGGGAGGGGACTGAAGCTTTCTTT

clone_size: NA
v_call: TRBV6-5
j_call: TRBJ2-1
d_call: NA
cdr3_aa: CASSRLTSTYNEQFF
cdr3_nt: TGTGCCAGCAGTAGGCTCACTAGTACCTACAATGAGCAGTTCTTC

clone_size: NA
v_call: TRBV5-1
j_call: TRBJ1-3
d_call: NA
cdr3_aa: CASSLGNTGISGNTIYF
cdr3_nt: TGCGCCAGCAGCTTGGGAAACACAGGGATCTCTGGAAACACCATATATTTT

clone_size: NA
v_call: TRBV19
j_call: TRBJ1-3
d_call: TRBD1
cdr3_aa: CASQPTGTGNTIYF
cdr3_nt: TGTGCCAGCCAACCGACAGGGACCGGAAACACCATATATTTT

clone_size: NA
v_call: TRBV6-1
j_call: TRBJ2-7
d_call: NA
cdr3_aa: CASSEYNLFSYEQYF
cdr3_nt: TGTGCCAGCAGTGAGTACAATTTATTCTCCTACGAGCAGTACTTC

clone_size: NA
v_call: TRBV27
j_call: TRBJ1-6
d_call: TRBD1
cdr3_aa: CASSFVQGSYNSPLHF
cdr3_nt: TGTGCCAGCAGTTTCGTACAGGGGTCCTATAATTCACCCCTCCACTTT

clone_size: NA
v_call: TRBV7-6
j_call: TRBJ1-2
d_call: TRBD1
cdr3_aa: CASSLRYREGQDYGYTF
cdr3_nt: TGTGCCAGCAGCTTAAGGTACAGGGAAGGACAGGACTATGGCTACACCTTC

clone_size: NA
v_call: TRBV7-2
j_call: TRBJ2-1
d_call: TRBD1
cdr3_aa: CASSLEGQGANEQFF
cdr3_nt: TGTGCCAGCAGCTTAGAGGGACAGGGGGCCAATGAGCAGTTCTTC

clone_size: NA
v_call: TRBV2
j_call: TRBJ2-5
d_call: NA
cdr3_aa: CASRLAGETQYF
cdr3_nt: TGTGCCAGCAGACTAGCAGGCGAGACCCAGTACTTC

clone_size: NA
v_call: TRBV6-5
j_call: TRBJ1-5
d_call: NA
cdr3_aa: CASSYSAEQPQHF
cdr3_nt: TGTGCCAGCAGTTACTCGGCCGAACAGCCCCAGCATTTT

clone_size: NA
v_call: TRBV14
j_call: TRBJ1-6
d_call: NA
cdr3_aa: CASSPISVNSPLHF
cdr3_nt: TGTGCCAGCAGTCCTATCTCTGTCAATTCACCCCTCCACTTT

clone_size: NA
v_call: TRBV9
j_call: TRBJ2-1
d_call: NA
cdr3_aa: CASSVEGGRSGYNEQFF
cdr3_nt: TGTGCCAGCAGCGTAGAAGGGGGTCGTTCGGGCTACAATGAGCAGTTCTTC

clone_size: NA
v_call: TRBV27
j_call: TRBJ1-1
d_call: TRBD1
cdr3_aa: CASSFNRGTEAFF
cdr3_nt: TGTGCCAGCAGTTTTAACAGGGGGACTGAAGCTTTCTTT

clone_size: NA
v_call: TRBV6-5
j_call: TRBJ1-2
d_call: TRBD1
cdr3_aa: CASTDRGYGYTF
cdr3_nt: TGTGCCAGCACCGACAGGGGGTATGGCTACACCTTC

clone_size: NA
v_call: TRBV4-1
j_call: TRBJ1-2
d_call: NA
cdr3_aa: CASSQDPTVYGYTF
cdr3_nt: TGCGCCAGCAGCCAAGATCCAACTGTCTATGGCTACACCTTC

clone_size: NA
v_call: TRBV12-5
j_call: TRBJ1-3
d_call: NA
cdr3_aa: CASAQSTGTLSGNTIYF
cdr3_nt: TGTGCTAGTGCCCAATCAACCGGGACACTCTCTGGAAACACCATATATTTT

clone_size: NA
v_call: TRBV24-1
j_call: TRBJ1-5
d_call: NA
cdr3_aa: CATSVAGSQPQHF
cdr3_nt: TGTGCCACCAGTGTGGCAGGGTCTCAGCCCCAGCATTTT

clone_size: NA
v_call: TRBV12-3/TRBV12-4
j_call: TRBJ1-2
d_call: NA
cdr3_aa: CASSLIGDGYTF
cdr3_nt: TGTGCCAGCAGTTTAATAGGGGATGGCTACACCTTC

clone_size: NA
v_call: TRBV29-1
j_call: TRBJ2-7
d_call: NA
cdr3_aa: CSVGVTSYEQYF
cdr3_nt: TGCAGCGTTGGAGTGACATCCTACGAGCAGTACTTC

clone_size: NA
v_call: TRBV6-5
j_call: TRBJ1-2
d_call: TRBD1
cdr3_aa: CASSRGVGNYGYTF
cdr3_nt: TGTGCCAGCAGCAGGGGGGTGGGTAACTATGGCTACACCTTC

clone_size: NA
v_call: TRBV11-2
j_call: TRBJ1-2
d_call: TRBD1
cdr3_aa: CASTPGQGTYGYTF
cdr3_nt: TGTGCCAGCACCCCGGGACAGGGTACCTATGGCTACACCTTC